These 32 T cell receptor beta chains came from one sample sequenced in a study of T cells in Graves' hyperthyroidism and ophthalmopathy. RNA transcripts were the template for amplifying TCR beta CDR3 regions. Using the HTBI primer set, a first-round RT-PCR was run on the TCR CDR3. TCRdb re-called the multiplex PCR reads with MiXCR, one entry per CDR3 protein. The repertoire holds 550,000 to 700,000 distinct CDR3 sequences, with approximately 44% as singletons. The sequencing input was peripheral blood or thyroid tissue (not recorded which). The origin of the receptors is an adult woman with Graves' disease, either hyperthyroidism or ophthalmopathy (not recorded which).

In this sample, this clonotype turned up many times. This chain links TRBV11-2 with TRBJ1-4; D call uncertain. V shed 2 bases and J shed 3 bases, with 7 bases lying between them. The CDR3 covers 14 residues. The germline gives CDR1 SGHAT, CDR2 FQNNGV. CDR3 nucleotides: TGTGCCAGCAGCTTAAGTTCCGCTAATGAAAAACTGTTTTTT. The encoded protein is CASSLSSANEKLFF.

The sample holds many counts of this clonotype. The chain couples TRBV5-5 to TRBJ1-2; D is undetermined. This CDR3 is 16 amino acids long. Germline assignment: CDR1 SGHKS and CDR2 YYEKEE (reference sequence). Deletions cut 3 bases from V and 6 bases from J, with 21 bases between. The CDR3 reads CASSSPRPSVRHGYTF. The CDR3 region has the DNA TGTGCCAGCAGCTCTCCGCGCCCCTCCGTCCGTCATGGCTACACCTTC.

At least ten counts were recorded for this clonotype. The chain links TRBV7-3 to TRBJ2-6; D is ambiguous. In germline, CDR1 is SGHTA, CDR2 FQGTGA. This CDR3 is 14 amino acids long. V shed 5 bases and J shed 4 bases, with 9 bases lying between them. CDR3 amino acids: CASSPFLGANVLTF. CDR3 coding DNA: TGTGCCAGCAGCCCCTTTCTGGGGGCCAACGTCCTGACTTTC.

The rearrangement uses TRBV7-6 and TRBJ2-5, with 7 bases fitting TRBD1. With the DNA end fitting TRBJ2-7 better, the J assignment may be wrong. The CDR3 totals 17 residues. Germline CDR1 and CDR2: SGHVS and FNYEAQ. The CDR3 loop is CASSPTPSGTESYEQYF. CDR3 nucleotides: TGTGCCAGCAGCCCTACCCCATCCGGGACAGAATCCTACGAGCAGTACTTC.

This clonotype was seen more than once but under ten times. CDR3 nucleotides: TGTGCCAGTAGCCTACGAAACACCATATATTTT. Its protein product is CASSLRNTIYF. The rearrangement links TRBV7-2 to TRBJ1-3; D gene ambiguous. V dropped 9 bases and J dropped 5 bases, with 8 bases sitting between them. There are 11 residues in the CDR3. Germline CDR1 and CDR2: SGHTA and FQGNSA.

The rearrangement joins TRBV6-5 to TRBJ1-2; TRBD1 is a possible D gene (5 bases). V dropped 2 bases and J dropped 0 bases, with 16 bases sitting between them. CDR3 length: 17 residues. CDR1 and CDR2 (germline): MNHEY, SVGAGI. This CDR3 reads CASSYGHRGTPNYGYTF. CDR3 DNA sequence: TGTGCCAGCAGTTACGGACACAGAGGGACCCCTAACTATGGCTACACCTTC.

The rearrangement links TRBV9 to TRBJ1-1; D is unclear. Germline CDR1 SGDLS, CDR2 YYNGEE. The CDR3 spans 14 residues. The ends were cut back, 1 base at V and 2 bases at J, with 9 bases in the middle. The DNA for the CDR3 is TGTGCCAGCAGCGTATCGCCCGCAAACACTGAAGCTTTCTTT. Translation: CASSVSPANTEAFF.

This clonotype was recorded at least ten times. The gene calls are TRBV20-1 and TRBJ1-2, with D possibly being TRBD1 (6 bases). Trimming took off 0 bases at V and 2 bases at J, with 13 bases between the two ends. The CDR3 has 15 residues. Germline CDR1 DFQATT, CDR2 SNEGSKA (reference sequence). The CDR3 DNA sequence: TGCAGTGCTAGAGATCCCAGGGGAACAAACTATGGCTACACCTTC. Its protein is CSARDPRGTNYGYTF.

V and J are TRBV6-1 and TRBJ2-3, with D perhaps being TRBD1 or TRBD2 (6 bases each). This CDR3 has 16 residues. Trimming stripped 7 bases from V and 5 bases from J, with 22 bases between. The germline V gene encodes CDR1 MNHNS and CDR2 SASEGT. As DNA, the CDR3 is TGTGCCAGCATAAGAGGGCGGGACACGCCAAGAGATACGCAGTATTTT. This encodes CASIRGRDTPRDTQYF.

This clonotype was counted many times. The J gene is TRBJ1-2, the V gene TRBV7-2; 8 bases match TRBD1. The V gene end was trimmed by 8 bases and the J gene end by 7 bases; junction bases not matched to a gene: 24. The CDR3 length is 18 residues. Germline loops: CDR1 SGHTA, CDR2 FQGNSA. The CDR3 DNA reads TGTGCCAGCTCGCAAACGAAAAGGGGACAGGCTTCTGCGGGTGGCTACACCTTC. This sequence encodes CASSQTKRGQASAGGYTF.

This clonotype was observed at least ten times. The chain uses TRBV6-5 and TRBJ1-1; D may be TRBD1 (6 bases). The CDR3 runs 17 residues. Germline V gene lookup returns CDR1 MNHEY and CDR2 SVGAGI. The germline V and J ends were trimmed by 6 bases and 1 base, with 21 bases remaining between them. CDR3 residues: CASRPDRARGGNTEAFF. The CDR3 DNA follows: TGTGCCAGCAGGCCCGACAGAGCCCGAGGGGGGAACACTGAAGCTTTCTTT.

A remark on this clonotype: The DNA is omitted, as the CDR3 cannot be located on it reliably, and the CDR3 follows TCRdb's listing. The chain combines TRBV25-1 with TRBJ1-6; the table names TRBD1, a call not compared with the DNA. The CDR3 is 16 residues long, counting both termini. CDR1 MGHDK and CDR2 SYGVNS come from the germline V gene. This chain's CDR3 is CACSARAQGEHSPLHF.

This clonotype appeared many times. The V call is TRBV5-1, the J call TRBJ2-7, with D possibly matching TRBD2 (5 bases). In germline, CDR1 is SGHRS, CDR2 YFSETQ. V was clipped by 6 bases and J by 6 bases, with 22 bases between them. The CDR3 has 15 residues. In DNA, the CDR3 is TGCGCCAGCAATTCAGGTAATCGGGAATTGAGCGAGCAGTACTTC. It is translated as CASNSGNRELSEQYF.

The chain combines TRBV7-2 with TRBJ1-1, with no clear D. CDR1 is SGHTA and CDR2 is FQGNSA in the germline V gene. This CDR3 spans 12 amino acids. V gave up 0 bases and J gave up 9 bases, with 8 bases separating them. The CDR3 region is CASSLADMKAFF. For the CDR3, the DNA is TGTGCCAGCAGCTTAGCGGATATGAAAGCTTTCTTT.

This clonotype was picked up a small number of times. V usage is TRBV3-1 and J usage is TRBJ2-5; 9 bases map to TRBD2. The ends lost 6 bases at V and 1 base at J; junction bases unmatched: 15. This CDR3 comprises 18 residues. Germline lookup yields CDR1 LGHDT and CDR2 YNNKEL (reference sequence). As DNA, the CDR3 is TGTGCCAGCAGTTTAGTCCTCTTCGCGGGAGGGATCCAAGAGACCCAGTACTTC. This encodes CASSLVLFAGGIQETQYF.

This clonotype showed up many times. This rearrangement joins TRBV12-3 or TRBV12-4 to TRBJ1-2; D gene ambiguous. The CDR3 is 14 amino acids. Trimming stripped 8 bases from V and 10 bases from J, with 23 bases between. In DNA, the CDR3 is TGTGCCAGCGGGATTTCCGGGCCCCCTTTGGACTACACCTTC. Amino acid sequence: CASGISGPPLDYTF.

The rearrangement links TRBV12-3 or TRBV12-4 to TRBJ1-5; unclear D gene. The V gene lost 1 base and the J gene lost 7 bases, with 11 bases spanning the gap. The length of the CDR3 is 14 residues. CDR3 bases: TGTGCCAGCAGTTTAGGGACCACCGGCCAGCCCCAGCATTTT. Amino acids: CASSLGTTGQPQHF.

The chain employs TRBV9 and TRBJ2-5; D may be TRBD1 or TRBD2 (5 bases each). The germline gives CDR1 SGDLS, CDR2 YYNGEE. Trimming removed 0 bases at V and 8 bases at J, with 8 bases between. CDR3 length: 12 amino acids. CDR3 sequence: CASSVGGSTQYF. DNA for the CDR3: TGTGCCAGCAGCGTAGGGGGGAGCACCCAGTACTTC.

The rearrangement joins TRBV15 to TRBJ2-6; possible D gene TRBD1, 5 bases. Germline CDR1 LNHNV, CDR2 YYDKDF (reference sequence). The CDR3 has 15 residues. Trimming left V 1 base short and J 4 bases short, with 8 bases between. DNA for the CDR3: TGTGCCACCAGCAGAGGCAGACAGGGGGCCAACGTCCTGACTTTC. Its translation is CATSRGRQGANVLTF.

The gene calls are TRBV6-1 and TRBJ2-7, with 9 bases fitting TRBD1. V lost 9 bases to trimming and J lost 3 bases; unmatched junction nucleotides: 9. CDR3 size: 14 residues. Germline V gene data show CDR1 as MNHNS and CDR2 as SASEGT. CDR3 nucleotide sequence: TGTGCCAGTCACCGGGACAGGGTCAGCTACGAGCAGTACTTC. Translation: CASHRDRVSYEQYF.

In this sample, this clonotype turned up many times. V and J are TRBV20-1 and TRBJ1-4; 9 nucleotides agree with TRBD1. Germline loops: CDR1 DFQATT, CDR2 SNEGSKA (reference sequence). The CDR3 is 15 residues long. The junction had 8 bases not matched to a gene; V was cut back by 2 bases and J by 7 bases. Here the CDR3 DNA reads TGCAGTGCTAGACCAAACAGGGGGCAGGGTGAAAAACTGTTTTTT. This codes for CSARPNRGQGEKLFF.

This clonotype came up many times. Sequence at one end of the junction differs from germline and may be a read error. The chain employs TRBV27 and TRBJ1-1; no reliable D call. The length of the CDR3 is 11 residues. CDR1 is MNHEY, CDR2 SMNVEV, per germline (reference sequence). The DNA of the CDR3 is TGCGCCAGCAGCTTCGGTACTGAAGCTTTCTTT. It codes for CASSFGTEAFF.

At least ten counts were recorded for this clonotype. One end of the junction does not line up with germline, which may come from a read error. This chain connects TRBV24-1 to TRBJ2-7; D is possibly TRBD2 (5 bases). Germline values: CDR1 KGHDR, CDR2 SFDVKD. This CDR3 region has 11 residues. CDR3 amino acids: CATSDGVGSHF. CDR3 bases: TGTGCCACCAGTGACGGGGTAGGCTCGCACTTC.

The J gene is TRBJ1-2, the V gene TRBV10-3; D may be TRBD1 (5 bases). V was clipped by 6 bases and J by 2 bases, with 7 bases between them. The CDR3 has 12 residues. Germline V gene sequence: CDR1 ENHRY, CDR2 SYGVKD. Written as DNA, the CDR3 is TGTGCCATCAGAGGGGAAAACTATGGCTACACCTTC. Amino acid sequence: CAIRGENYGYTF.

There are many counts of this clonotype. The gene calls are TRBV19 and TRBJ2-5; TRBD2 agrees at 12 bases. After removal of 10 bases from V and 2 bases from J, the junction contained 5 bases not matched to a gene. There are 14 residues in the CDR3. Germline V CDR1 and CDR2: LNHDA, SQIVND (reference sequence). CDR3 in DNA: TGTGCCACTCGTGGACTAGCGGGGCAAGAGACCCAGTACTTC. Residues: CATRGLAGQETQYF.

The rearrangement links TRBV20-1 to TRBJ2-7, with D unresolved. The CDR3 runs to 11 residues. V was cut by 5 bases and J by 2 bases, with 7 bases left in between. Germline CDR1 is DFQATT and CDR2 is SNEGSKA (reference sequence). As DNA, the CDR3 is TGCAGTGCTTTTCAGACCTACGAGCAGTACTTC. Translating gives CSAFQTYEQYF.

As concerns this clonotype: This CDR3 fails to terminate in the conserved phenylalanine or tryptophan, so it likely reflects a read error. It is unclear where the CDR3 begins or ends on the DNA, so no DNA is shown, and the CDR3 is as TCRdb lists it. V is TRBV10-3 and J is TRBJ1-4; the tabulated D call, TRBD1, remains unverified against the DNA. Looked up from germline, CDR1 is ENHRY and CDR2 is SYGVKD. Including both end residues, the CDR3 is 9 amino acids long. CDR3 in amino acids: CAISAGTAY.

The chain has TRBV5-8 and TRBJ2-7; no definite D call. The CDR3 extends over 17 amino acids. Trimming stripped 3 bases from V and 2 bases from J, with 21 bases between. Germline lookup yields CDR1 SGHTS and CDR2 YDEGEE. CDR3 coding DNA: TGTGCCAGCAGCTCCGGTAGGACGATACATAGCCCCTACGAGCAGTACTTC. Residues: CASSSGRTIHSPYEQYF. The entire variable domain, with the rest obtained from reference TRBV5-8 and TRBJ2-7, is as follows: EAGVTQSPTHLIKTRGQQATLRCSPISGHTSVYWYQQALGLGLQFLLWYDEGEERNRGNFPPRFSGRQFPNYSSELNVNALELEDSALYLCASSSGRTIHSPYEQYFGPGTRLTVT.

This rearrangement joins TRBV7-9 to TRBJ1-5; 7 bases line up with TRBD1. V dropped 5 bases and J dropped 6; count of bases not matched to a gene: 13. Per the germline V gene, CDR1 is SEHNR and CDR2 is FQNEAQ (reference sequence). The CDR3 is made up of 16 amino acids. In DNA, the CDR3 is TGTGCCAGCAGCCCCAGGCCGAGACAGGGTGGTCAGCCCCAGCATTTT. As protein: CASSPRPRQGGQPQHF.

This clonotype was detected many times. V usage is TRBV25-1 and J usage is TRBJ2-2; weak D call: TRBD2 (5 bases). The V and J ends lost 2 bases and 2 bases respectively, with 12 bases between them. The CDR3 consists of 16 residues. Germline loops: CDR1 MGHDK, CDR2 SYGVNS. Here the CDR3 DNA reads TGTGCCAGCAGTGAAGATCGGGGAGCAAACACCGGGGAGCTGTTTTTT. This translates into CASSEDRGANTGELFF.

This rearrangement joins TRBV7-8 to TRBJ1-2, with 10 bases fitting TRBD1. The CDR3 sequence is 15 residues long. Unmatched junction bases numbered 7, after V lost 6 bases and J lost 3 bases. The V gene's germline CDR1 is SGHVS and CDR2 FQNEAQ. The CDR3 sequence is CASSEGTGVHYGYTF. Here the CDR3 DNA reads TGTGCCAGCAGTGAAGGGACAGGGGTGCACTATGGCTACACCTTC.

The CDR3 loop is CSVWDSSYEQYF. The DNA of the CDR3 is TGCAGCGTTTGGGACAGCTCCTACGAGCAGTACTTC. This chain uses TRBV29-1 with TRBJ2-7; 7 positions agree with TRBD1. CDR1 is SQVTM, CDR2 ANQGSEA, per germline. The CDR3 runs to 12 residues. V trimming: 5 bases; J trimming: 0 bases; junction bases outside the gene matches: 1.